This TCR beta chain came from a study of shared clonotypes between healthy human individuals. Study results and limitations: Larger richness was generally estimated for naive than memory subsets.

As concerns this clone: What it recognizes is unknown.

This CDR3 comprises 11 residues. Germline-derived CDR1 and CDR2 are SNHLY and FYNNEI. V was pared by 5 bases and J by 7 bases, with 6 bases between. Each CD8 memory set brought CD45RO+ cells together with CCR7-negative CD45RA+ TemRA cells. Measured with immunoSEQ multiplex PCR; TCRdb has only the in-frame clones, and not every one. Seen here are around 100,000 clones, about 67% observed once, and the top ten hold approximately 25%. The genes are TRBV2 and TRBJ2-1; D is unresolved. The sample taken for sequencing was memory CD8+ T cells sorted from blood. The subset is: CD45RO+ cells pooled with CCR7-negative TemRA cells. This TCR derives from a woman in her twenties or thirties in good health. The CDR3 DNA reads as TGTGCCAGCAGTCAACTAAATGAGCAGTTCTTC. It specifies CASSQLNEQFF.